This entry features one T cell receptor beta chain sequence. Some clones are missing from TCRdb's copy, which holds only in-frame ones; the method was immunoSEQ multiplex PCR. Counted here are about 43,000 clones, 70% to 90% occurring once; the ten biggest clones make up 15% to 20%. This CDR3 comprises 15 residues. The V gene's germline CDR1 is SGHNT and CDR2 YYREEE (reference sequence). The trim removed 4 bases at V and 9 bases at J, leaving 12 bases unmatched. This sample is part of a study of PD-L1 blockade in urothelial cancer. The time point is: pretreatment peripheral blood. This chain connects TRBV5-4 to TRBJ2-1; 8 bases are a match to TRBD2. Here the sequenced sample was PBMCs, taken around atezolizumab (anti-PD-L1) treatment. The clonotype comes from a man in his sixties with urothelial cancer. The CDR3 sequence: CASSPQRGQSGEQFF. The CDR3 region has the DNA TGTGCCAGCAGCCCCCAGCGGGGGCAAAGTGGTGAGCAGTTCTTC.